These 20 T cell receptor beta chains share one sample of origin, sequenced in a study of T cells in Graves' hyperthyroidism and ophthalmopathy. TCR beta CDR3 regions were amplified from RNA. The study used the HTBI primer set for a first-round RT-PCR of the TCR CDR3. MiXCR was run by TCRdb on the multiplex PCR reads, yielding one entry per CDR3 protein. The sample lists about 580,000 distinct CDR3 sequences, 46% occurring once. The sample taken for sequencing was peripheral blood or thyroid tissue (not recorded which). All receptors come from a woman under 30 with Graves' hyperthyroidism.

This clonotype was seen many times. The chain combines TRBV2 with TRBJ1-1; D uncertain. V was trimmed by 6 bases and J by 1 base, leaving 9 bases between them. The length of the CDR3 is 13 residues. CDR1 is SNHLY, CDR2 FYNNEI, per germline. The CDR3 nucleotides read TGTGCCAGCAGGAGGGCGGAGAACACTGAAGCTTTCTTT. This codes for CASRRAENTEAFF.

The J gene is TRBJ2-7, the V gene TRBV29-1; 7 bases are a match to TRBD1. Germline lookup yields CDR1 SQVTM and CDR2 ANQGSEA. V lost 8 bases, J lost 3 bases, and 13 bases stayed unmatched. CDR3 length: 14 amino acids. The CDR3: CSSDVTGMVYEQYF. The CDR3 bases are TGCAGCAGTGACGTGACAGGGATGGTCTACGAGCAGTACTTC.

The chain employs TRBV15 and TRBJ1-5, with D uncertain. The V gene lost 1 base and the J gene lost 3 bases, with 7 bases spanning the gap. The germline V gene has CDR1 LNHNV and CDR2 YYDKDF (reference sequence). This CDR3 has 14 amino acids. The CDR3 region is CATSRAAVNQPQHF. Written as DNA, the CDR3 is TGTGCCACCAGCAGAGCGGCCGTCAATCAGCCCCAGCATTTT.

Here the CDR3 DNA reads TGTGCCAGCAGAATCAAGGGGAGCGGAGGGTTTTATGGCTACACCTTC. It codes for CASRIKGSGGFYGYTF. The chain combines TRBV19 with TRBJ1-2; possibly TRBD1 for D (5 bases). Looked up from germline, CDR1 is LNHDA and CDR2 is SQIVND (reference sequence). The CDR3 spans 16 residues. With 9 bases removed from V and 5 bases from J, the gap between germline ends came to 25 bases.

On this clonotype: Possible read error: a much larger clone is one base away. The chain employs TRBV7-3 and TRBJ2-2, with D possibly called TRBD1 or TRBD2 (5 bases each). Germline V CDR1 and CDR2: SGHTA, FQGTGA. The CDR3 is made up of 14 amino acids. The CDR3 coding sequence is TGTGCCAGCTCGGACATAGGGGCCACCGGGGAGCCGTTTTTT. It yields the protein CASSDIGATGEPFF.

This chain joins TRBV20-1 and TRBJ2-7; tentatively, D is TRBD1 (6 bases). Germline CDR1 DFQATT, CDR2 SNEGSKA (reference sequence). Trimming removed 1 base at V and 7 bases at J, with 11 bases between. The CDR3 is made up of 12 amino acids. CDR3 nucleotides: TGCAGTGCTAGAGTACAGGGAGTTGAGCAGTACTTC. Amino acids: CSARVQGVEQYF.

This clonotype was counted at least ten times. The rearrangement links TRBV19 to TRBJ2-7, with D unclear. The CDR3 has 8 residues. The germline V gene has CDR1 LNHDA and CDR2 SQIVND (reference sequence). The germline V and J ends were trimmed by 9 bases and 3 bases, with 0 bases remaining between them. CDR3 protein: CASYEQYF. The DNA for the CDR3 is TGTGCCAGCTACGAGCAGTACTTC.

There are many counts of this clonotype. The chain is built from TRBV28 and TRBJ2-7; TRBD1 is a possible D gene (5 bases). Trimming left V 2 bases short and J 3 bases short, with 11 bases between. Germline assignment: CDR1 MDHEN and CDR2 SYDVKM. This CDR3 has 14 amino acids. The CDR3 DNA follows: TGTGCCAGCAGTTTAAACCAGGGTGTCTACGAGCAGTACTTC. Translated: CASSLNQGVYEQYF.

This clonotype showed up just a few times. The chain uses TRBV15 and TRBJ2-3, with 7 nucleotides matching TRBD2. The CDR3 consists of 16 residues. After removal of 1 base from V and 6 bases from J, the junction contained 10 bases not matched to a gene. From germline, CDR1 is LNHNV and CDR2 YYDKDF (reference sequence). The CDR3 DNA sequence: TGTGCCACCAGCAGAGGTGGAGGGAGGGTGGGGGATACGCAGTATTTT. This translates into CATSRGGGRVGDTQYF.

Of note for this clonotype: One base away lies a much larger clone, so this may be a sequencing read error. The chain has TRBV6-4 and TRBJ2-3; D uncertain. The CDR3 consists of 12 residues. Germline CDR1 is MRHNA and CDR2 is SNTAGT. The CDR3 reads CASSDDADAQYF. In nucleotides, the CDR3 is TGTGCCAGCAGTGACGATGCAGATGCGCAGTATTTT.

CDR3 coding DNA: TGCAGTGCCTCAGACAGGGAGGGCCAGTACTTC. It codes for CSASDREGQYF. The chain joins TRBV20-1 to TRBJ2-5; tentatively, D is TRBD1 or TRBD2 (7 bases each). The V end was cut by 6 bases, the J end by 10 bases, with 15 bases between. This CDR3 region has 11 residues. Germline CDR1 reads DFQATT; CDR2 reads SNEGSKA (reference sequence).

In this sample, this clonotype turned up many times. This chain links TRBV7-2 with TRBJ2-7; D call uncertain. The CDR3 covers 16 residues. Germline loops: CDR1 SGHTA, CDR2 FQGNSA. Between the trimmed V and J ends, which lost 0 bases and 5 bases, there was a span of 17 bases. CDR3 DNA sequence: TGTGCCAGCAGCTTAGCGGGTTACCGAATTGATAACGAGCAGTACTTC. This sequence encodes CASSLAGYRIDNEQYF.

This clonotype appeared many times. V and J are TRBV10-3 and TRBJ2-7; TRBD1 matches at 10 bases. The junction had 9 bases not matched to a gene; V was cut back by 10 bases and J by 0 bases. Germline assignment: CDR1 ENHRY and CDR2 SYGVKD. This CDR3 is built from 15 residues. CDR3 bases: TGTGCCACTCAGAGGGGGGACAGGGGCTCCTACGAGCAGTACTTC. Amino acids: CATQRGDRGSYEQYF.

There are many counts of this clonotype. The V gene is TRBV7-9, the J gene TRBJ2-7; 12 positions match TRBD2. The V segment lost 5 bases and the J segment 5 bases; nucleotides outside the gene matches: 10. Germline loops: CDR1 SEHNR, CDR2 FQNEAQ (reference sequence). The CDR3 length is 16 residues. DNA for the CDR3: TGTGCCAGCAGCCGACTAGCGGGAGAGTTTGGCAACGAGCAGTACTTC. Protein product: CASSRLAGEFGNEQYF.

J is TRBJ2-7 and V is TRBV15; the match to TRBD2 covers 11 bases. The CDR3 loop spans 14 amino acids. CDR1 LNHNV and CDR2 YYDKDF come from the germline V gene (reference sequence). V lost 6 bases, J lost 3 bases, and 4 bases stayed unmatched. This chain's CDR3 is CATSPTSGDYEQYF. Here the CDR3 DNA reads TGTGCCACCAGTCCGACTAGCGGGGACTACGAGCAGTACTTC. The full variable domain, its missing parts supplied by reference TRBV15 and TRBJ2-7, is DAMVIQNPRYQVTQFGKPVTLSCSQTLNHNVMYWYQQKSSQAPKLLFHYYDKDFNNEADTPDNFQSRRPNTSFCFLDIRSPGLGDTAMYLCATSPTSGDYEQYFGPGTRLTVT.

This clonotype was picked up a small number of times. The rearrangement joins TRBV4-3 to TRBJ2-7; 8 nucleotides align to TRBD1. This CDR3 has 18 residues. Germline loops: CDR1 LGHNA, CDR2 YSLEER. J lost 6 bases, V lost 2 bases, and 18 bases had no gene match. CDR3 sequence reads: CASSQNQIETGDIGEQYF. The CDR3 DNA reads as TGCGCCAGCAGCCAAAATCAAATCGAGACAGGGGATATCGGCGAGCAGTACTTC.

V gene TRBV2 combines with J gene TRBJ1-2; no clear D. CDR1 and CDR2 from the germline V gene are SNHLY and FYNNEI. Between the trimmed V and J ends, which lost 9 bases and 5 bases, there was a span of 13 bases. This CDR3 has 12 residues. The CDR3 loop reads CASDQEEYGYTF. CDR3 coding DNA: TGTGCCAGTGATCAGGAGGAATATGGCTACACCTTC.

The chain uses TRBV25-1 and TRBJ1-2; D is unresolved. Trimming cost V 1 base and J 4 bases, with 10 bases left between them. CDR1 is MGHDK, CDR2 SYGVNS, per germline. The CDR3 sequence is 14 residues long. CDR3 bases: TGTGCCAGCAGTGAATCTTTTCAGGTCTATGGCTACACCTTC. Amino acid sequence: CASSESFQVYGYTF.

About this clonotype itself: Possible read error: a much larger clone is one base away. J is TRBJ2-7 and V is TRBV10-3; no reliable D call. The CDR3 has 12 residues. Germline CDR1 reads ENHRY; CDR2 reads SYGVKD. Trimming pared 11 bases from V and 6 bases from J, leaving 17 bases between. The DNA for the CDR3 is TGTGCCGGCAGTGTATCATATGGCGAGCAGTACTTC. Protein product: CAGSVSYGEQYF.

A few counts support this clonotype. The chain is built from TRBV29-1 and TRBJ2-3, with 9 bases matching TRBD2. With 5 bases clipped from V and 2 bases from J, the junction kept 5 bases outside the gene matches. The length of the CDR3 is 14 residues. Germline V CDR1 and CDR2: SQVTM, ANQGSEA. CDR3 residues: CSVSSGRNTDTQYF. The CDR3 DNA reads TGCAGCGTTTCCAGCGGGAGGAACACAGATACGCAGTATTTT.